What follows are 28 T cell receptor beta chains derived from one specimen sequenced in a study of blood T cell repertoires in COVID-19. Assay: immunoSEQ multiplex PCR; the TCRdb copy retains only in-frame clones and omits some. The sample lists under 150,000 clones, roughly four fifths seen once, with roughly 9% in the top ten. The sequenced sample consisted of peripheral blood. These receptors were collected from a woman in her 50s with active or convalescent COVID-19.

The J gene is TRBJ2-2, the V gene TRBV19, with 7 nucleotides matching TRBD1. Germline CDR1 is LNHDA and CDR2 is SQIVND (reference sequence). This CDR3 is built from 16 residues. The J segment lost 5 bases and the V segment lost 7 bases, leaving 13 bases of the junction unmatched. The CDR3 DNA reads TGTGCCAGTAACGTATTCGGTACAGGGGAAACCGGGGAGCTGTTTTTT. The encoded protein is CASNVFGTGETGELFF. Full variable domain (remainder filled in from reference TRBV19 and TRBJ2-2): DGGITQSPKYLFRKEGQNVTLSCEQNLNHDAMYWYRQDPGQGLRLIYYSQIVNDFQKGDIAEGYSVSREKKESFPLTVTSAQKNPTAFYLCASNVFGTGETGELFFGEGSRLTVL.

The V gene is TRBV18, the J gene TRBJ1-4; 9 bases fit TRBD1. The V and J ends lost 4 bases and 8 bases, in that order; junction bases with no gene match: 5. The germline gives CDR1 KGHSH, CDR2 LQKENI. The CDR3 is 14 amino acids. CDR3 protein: CASSQTGGEEKLFF. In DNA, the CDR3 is TGTGCCAGCTCACAGACAGGGGGAGAGGAAAAACTGTTTTTT.

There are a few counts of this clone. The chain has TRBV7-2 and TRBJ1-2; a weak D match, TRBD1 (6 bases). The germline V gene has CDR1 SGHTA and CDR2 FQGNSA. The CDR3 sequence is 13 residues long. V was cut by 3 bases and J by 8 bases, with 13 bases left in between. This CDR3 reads CASSLGAAGGYTF. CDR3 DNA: TGTGCCAGCAGCTTGGGGGCCGCGGGCGGCTACACCTTC.

The CDR3 DNA reads TGTGCCAGTAGATGGGACTCCTATAGCAATCAGCCCCAGCATTTT. This translates into CASRWDSYSNQPQHF. The rearrangement links TRBV19 to TRBJ1-5, with D possibly being TRBD1 (5 bases). With 6 bases removed from V and 0 bases from J, the gap between germline ends came to 12 bases. The CDR3 is made up of 15 amino acids. CDR1 and CDR2 (germline): LNHDA, SQIVND (reference sequence).

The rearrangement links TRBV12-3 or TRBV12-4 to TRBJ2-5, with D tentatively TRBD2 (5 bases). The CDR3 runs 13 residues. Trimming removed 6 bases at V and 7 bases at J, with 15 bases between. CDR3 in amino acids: CASSPDPRGTQYF. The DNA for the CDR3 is TGTGCCAGCAGCCCGGACCCCCGGGGGACCCAGTACTTC.

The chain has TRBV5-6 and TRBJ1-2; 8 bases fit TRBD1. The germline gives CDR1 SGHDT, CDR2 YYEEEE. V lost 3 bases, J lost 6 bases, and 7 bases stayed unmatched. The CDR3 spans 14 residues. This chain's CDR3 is CASSSRGRLNGYTF. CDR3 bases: TGTGCCAGCAGCTCCAGGGGGCGCTTGAATGGCTACACCTTC.

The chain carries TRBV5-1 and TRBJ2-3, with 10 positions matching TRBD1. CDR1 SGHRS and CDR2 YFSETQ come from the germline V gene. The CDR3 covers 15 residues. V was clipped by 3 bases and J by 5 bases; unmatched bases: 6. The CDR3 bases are TGCGCCAGCAGCTCAGACAGGGGGCGGGGAGATACGCAGTATTTT. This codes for CASSSDRGRGDTQYF.

CDR3 DNA: TGCGCCAGCAGCCTGGACAGGGGATGGGCTAACTATGGCTACACCTTC. Translation gives CASSLDRGWANYGYTF. The chain combines TRBV5-1 with TRBJ1-2; 9 bases are shared with TRBD1. J gave up 0 bases and V 4 bases, and 7 bases lay outside the gene matches. This CDR3 is built from 16 residues. Germline V gene lookup returns CDR1 SGHRS and CDR2 YFSETQ.

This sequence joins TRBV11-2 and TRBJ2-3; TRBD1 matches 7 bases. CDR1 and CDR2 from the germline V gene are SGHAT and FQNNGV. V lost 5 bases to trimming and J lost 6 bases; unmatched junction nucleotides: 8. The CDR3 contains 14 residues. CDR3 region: CASSTPRQGDTQYF. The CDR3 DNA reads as TGTGCCAGCAGCACACCTAGACAGGGCGATACGCAGTATTTT. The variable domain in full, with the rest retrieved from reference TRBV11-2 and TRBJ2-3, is EAGVAQSPRYKIIEKRQSVAFWCNPISGHATLYWYQQILGQGPKLLIQFQNNGVVDDSQLPKDRFSAERLKGVDSTLKIQPAKLEDSAVYLCASSTPRQGDTQYFGPGTRLTVL.

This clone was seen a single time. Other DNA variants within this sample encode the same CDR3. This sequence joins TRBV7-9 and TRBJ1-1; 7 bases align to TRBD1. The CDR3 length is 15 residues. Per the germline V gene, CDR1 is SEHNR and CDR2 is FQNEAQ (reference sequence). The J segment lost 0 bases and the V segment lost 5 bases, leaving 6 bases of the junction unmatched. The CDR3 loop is CASSLRQGMNTEAFF. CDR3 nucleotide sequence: TGTGCCAGCAGCCTCCGACAGGGTATGAACACTGAAGCTTTCTTT.

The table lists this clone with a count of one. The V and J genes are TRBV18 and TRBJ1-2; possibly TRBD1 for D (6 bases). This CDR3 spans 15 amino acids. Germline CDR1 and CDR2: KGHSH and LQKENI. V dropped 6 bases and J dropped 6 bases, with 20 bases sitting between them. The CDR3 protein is CASSPSQGPTDGYTF. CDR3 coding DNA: TGTGCCAGCTCTCCTTCGCAGGGGCCAACGGATGGCTACACCTTC.

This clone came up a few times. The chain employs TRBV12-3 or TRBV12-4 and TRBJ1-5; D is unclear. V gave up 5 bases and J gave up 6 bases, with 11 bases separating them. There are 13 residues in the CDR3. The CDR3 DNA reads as TGTGCCAGCAGTCCTTCCACCAGTCAGCCCCAGCATTTT. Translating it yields CASSPSTSQPQHF.

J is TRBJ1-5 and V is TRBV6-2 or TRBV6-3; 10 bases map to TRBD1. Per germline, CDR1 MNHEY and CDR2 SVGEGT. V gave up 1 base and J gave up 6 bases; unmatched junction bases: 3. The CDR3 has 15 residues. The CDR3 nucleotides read TGTGCCAGCAGTTACTTGGGACAGGGGAGTCAGCCCCAGCATTTT. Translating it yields CASSYLGQGSQPQHF.

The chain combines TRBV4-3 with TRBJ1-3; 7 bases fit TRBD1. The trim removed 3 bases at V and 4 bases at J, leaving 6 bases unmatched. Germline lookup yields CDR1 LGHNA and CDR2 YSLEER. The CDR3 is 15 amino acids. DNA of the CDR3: TGCGCCAGCAGCCAGAGACAGGGCCCCGGAAACACCATATATTTT. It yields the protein CASSQRQGPGNTIYF.

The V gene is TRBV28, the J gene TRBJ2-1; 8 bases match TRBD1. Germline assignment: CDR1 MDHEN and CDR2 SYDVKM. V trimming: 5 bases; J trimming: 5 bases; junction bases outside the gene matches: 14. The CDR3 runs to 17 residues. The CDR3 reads CASSLPTTGVKDNEQFF. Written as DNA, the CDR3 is TGTGCCAGCAGTCTTCCGACGACAGGGGTAAAGGACAATGAGCAGTTCTTC.

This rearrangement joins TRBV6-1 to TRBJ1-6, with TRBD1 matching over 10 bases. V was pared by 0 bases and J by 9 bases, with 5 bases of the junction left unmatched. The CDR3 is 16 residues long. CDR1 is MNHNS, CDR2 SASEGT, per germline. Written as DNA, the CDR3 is TGTGCCAGCAGTGAAGCGACGGGACAGGGGCTTTCACCCCTCCACTTT. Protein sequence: CASSEATGQGLSPLHF.

The CDR3 nucleotides read TGTGCCAGCAGCTCTTCCGGGACAGCTTACAATGAGCAGTTCTTC. It codes for CASSSSGTAYNEQFF. This rearrangement joins TRBV7-6 to TRBJ2-1; TRBD1 matches 7 bases. The CDR3 runs 15 residues. With 4 bases clipped from V and 4 bases from J, the junction kept 7 bases outside the gene matches. The germline CDR1 and CDR2 sequences are SGHVS and FNYEAQ.

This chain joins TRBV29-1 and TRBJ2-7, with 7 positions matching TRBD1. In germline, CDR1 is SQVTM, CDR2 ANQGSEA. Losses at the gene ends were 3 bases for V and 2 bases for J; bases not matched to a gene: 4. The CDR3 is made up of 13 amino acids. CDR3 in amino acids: CSVEVGTAYEQYF. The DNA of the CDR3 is TGCAGCGTTGAGGTGGGGACAGCCTACGAGCAGTACTTC.

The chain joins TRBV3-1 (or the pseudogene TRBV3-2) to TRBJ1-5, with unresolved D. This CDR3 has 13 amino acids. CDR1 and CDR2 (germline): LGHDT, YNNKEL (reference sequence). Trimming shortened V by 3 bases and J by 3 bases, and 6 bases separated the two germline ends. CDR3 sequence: CASSQDYNQPQHF. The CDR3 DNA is TGTGCCAGCAGCCAGGACTACAATCAGCCCCAGCATTTT.

The CDR3 loop reads CASSLSGGGDTEAFF. CDR3 nucleotides: TGTGCCAGCTCACTTTCAGGGGGCGGGGACACTGAAGCTTTCTTT. V and J are TRBV18 and TRBJ1-1; the match to TRBD1 covers 8 bases. This CDR3 has 15 amino acids. The germline V gene encodes CDR1 KGHSH and CDR2 LQKENI. Germline trimming cut 4 bases from V and 3 bases from J; bases unmatched to any gene: 7.

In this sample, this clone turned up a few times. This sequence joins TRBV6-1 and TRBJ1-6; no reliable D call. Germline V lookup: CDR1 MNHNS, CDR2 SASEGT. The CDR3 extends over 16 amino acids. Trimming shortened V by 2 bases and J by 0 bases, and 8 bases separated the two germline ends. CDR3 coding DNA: TGTGCCAGCAGTGAACAACCCTACTCCTATAATTCACCCCTCCACTTT. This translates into CASSEQPYSYNSPLHF.

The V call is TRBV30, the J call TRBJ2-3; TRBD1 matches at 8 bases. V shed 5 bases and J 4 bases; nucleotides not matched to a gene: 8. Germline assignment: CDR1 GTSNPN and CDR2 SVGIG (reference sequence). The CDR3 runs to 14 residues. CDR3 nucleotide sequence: TGTGCCTGGCTACGGACAGGGATCTCAGATACGCAGTATTTT. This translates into CAWLRTGISDTQYF.

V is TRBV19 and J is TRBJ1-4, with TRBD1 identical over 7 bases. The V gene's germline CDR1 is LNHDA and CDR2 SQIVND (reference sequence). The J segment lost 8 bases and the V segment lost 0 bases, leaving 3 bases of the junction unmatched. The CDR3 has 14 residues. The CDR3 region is CASSIDRGEEKLFF. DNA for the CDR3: TGTGCCAGTAGTATAGACAGGGGGGAAGAAAAACTGTTTTTT.

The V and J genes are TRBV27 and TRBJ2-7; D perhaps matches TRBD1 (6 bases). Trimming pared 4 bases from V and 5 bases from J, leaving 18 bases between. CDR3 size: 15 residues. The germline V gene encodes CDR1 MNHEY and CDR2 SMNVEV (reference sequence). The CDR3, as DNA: TGTGCCAGCAGTTCCAGGGGAGCGACTCCGGACGAGCAGTACTTC. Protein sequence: CASSSRGATPDEQYF.

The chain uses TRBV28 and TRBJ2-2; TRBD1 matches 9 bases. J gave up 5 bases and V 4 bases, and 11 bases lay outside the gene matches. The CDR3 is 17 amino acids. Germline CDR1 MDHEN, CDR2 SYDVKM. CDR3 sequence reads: CASSSRTGVLPTGELFF. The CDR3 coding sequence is TGTGCCAGCAGTTCACGGACAGGGGTTCTGCCTACCGGGGAGCTGTTTTTT.

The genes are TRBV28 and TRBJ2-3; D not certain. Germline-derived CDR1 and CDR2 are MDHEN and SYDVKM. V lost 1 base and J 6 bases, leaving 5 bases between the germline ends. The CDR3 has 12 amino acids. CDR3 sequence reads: CASSLFGDTQYF. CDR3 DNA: TGTGCCAGCAGTTTATTCGGGGATACGCAGTATTTT.

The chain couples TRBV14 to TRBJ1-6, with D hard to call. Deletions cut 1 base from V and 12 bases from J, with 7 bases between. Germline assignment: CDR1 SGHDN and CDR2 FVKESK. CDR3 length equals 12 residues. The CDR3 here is CASSQVLRPLHF. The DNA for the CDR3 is TGTGCCAGCAGCCAAGTGCTGCGACCCCTCCACTTT.

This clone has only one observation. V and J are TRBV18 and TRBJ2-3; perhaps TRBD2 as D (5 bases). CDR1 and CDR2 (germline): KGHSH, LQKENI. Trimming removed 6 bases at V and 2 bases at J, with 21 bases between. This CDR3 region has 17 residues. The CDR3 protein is CASSPVGSNAPTDTQYF. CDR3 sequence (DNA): TGTGCCAGCTCCCCGGTGGGGAGTAACGCACCCACAGATACGCAGTATTTT.